Below are 2 T cell receptor beta chains sequenced from a single sample in a study of shared clonotypes between healthy human individuals. Sequenced by immunoSEQ multiplex PCR; TCRdb stores in-frame clones only, minus some. The sample gives hundreds of thousands of clones, about two thirds of which show up once; around 2% is in the top ten. The source material was memory CD4+ T cells sorted from blood. The subset was: CD45RA-negative fraction. All receptors derive from a woman in her thirties in good health.

The genes are TRBV6-6 and TRBJ2-2; no clear D gene. The CDR3 has 13 residues. With 11 bases removed from V and 9 bases from J, the gap between germline ends came to 19 bases. Germline V gene lookup returns CDR1 MNHNY and CDR2 SVGAGI (reference sequence). The CDR3 region is CASYFEAHRELFF. The CDR3 bases are TGTGCCTCTTATTTTGAGGCCCACCGGGAGCTGTTTTTT.

This chain joins TRBV29-1 and TRBJ1-1; D unclear. The germline gives CDR1 SQVTM, CDR2 ANQGSEA. V lost 4 bases and J 0 bases, leaving 9 bases between the germline ends. The CDR3 sequence is 13 residues long. The CDR3 DNA reads TGCAGCGTTGGGGGTCTCATGAACACTGAAGCTTTCTTT. Protein: CSVGGLMNTEAFF.